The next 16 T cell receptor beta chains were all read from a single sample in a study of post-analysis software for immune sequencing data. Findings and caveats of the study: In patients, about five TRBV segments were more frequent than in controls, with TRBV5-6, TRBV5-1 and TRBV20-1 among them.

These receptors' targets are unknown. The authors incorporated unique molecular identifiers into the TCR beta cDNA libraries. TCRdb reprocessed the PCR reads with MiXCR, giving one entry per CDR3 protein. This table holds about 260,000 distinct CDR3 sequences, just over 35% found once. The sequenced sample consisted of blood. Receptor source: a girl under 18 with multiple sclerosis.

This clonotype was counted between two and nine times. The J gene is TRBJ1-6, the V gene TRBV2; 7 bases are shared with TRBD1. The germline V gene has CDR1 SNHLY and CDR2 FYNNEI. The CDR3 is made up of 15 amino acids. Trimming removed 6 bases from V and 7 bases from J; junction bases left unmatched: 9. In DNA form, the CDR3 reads TGTGCCAGCAGAACTTCCGGGACAGAAAATTCACCCCTCCACTTT. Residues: CASRTSGTENSPLHF.

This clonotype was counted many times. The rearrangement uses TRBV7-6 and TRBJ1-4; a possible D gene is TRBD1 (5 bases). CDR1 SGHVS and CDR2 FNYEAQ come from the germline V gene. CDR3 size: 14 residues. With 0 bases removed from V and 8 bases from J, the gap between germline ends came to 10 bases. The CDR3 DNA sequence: TGTGCCAGCAGCTTAGCGAGGGGAGGGGAAAAACTGTTTTTT. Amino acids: CASSLARGGEKLFF.

CDR3 sequence: CSASHPMNTGELFF. The CDR3 DNA is TGCAGTGCTAGTCACCCCATGAACACCGGGGAGCTGTTTTTT. The rearrangement joins TRBV20-1 to TRBJ2-2; D not resolved. The CDR3 is 14 amino acids. Germline V gene data show CDR1 as DFQATT and CDR2 as SNEGSKA (reference sequence). Trimming shortened V by 3 bases and J by 1 base, and 9 bases separated the two germline ends.

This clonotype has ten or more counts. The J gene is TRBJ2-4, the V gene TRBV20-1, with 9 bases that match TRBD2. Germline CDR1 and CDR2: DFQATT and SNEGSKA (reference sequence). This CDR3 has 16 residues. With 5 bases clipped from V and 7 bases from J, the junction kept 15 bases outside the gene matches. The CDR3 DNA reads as TGCAGTGCTTCTCCCCTTAGCGGGAGAAGGGGGAACATTCAGTACTTC. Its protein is CSASPLSGRRGNIQYF.

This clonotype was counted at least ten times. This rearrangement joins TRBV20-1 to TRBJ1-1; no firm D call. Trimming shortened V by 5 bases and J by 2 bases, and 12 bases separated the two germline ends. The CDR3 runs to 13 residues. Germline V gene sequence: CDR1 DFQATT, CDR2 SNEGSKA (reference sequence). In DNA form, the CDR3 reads TGCAGTGCTGTGACGGACGCCAACACTGAAGCTTTCTTT. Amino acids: CSAVTDANTEAFF.

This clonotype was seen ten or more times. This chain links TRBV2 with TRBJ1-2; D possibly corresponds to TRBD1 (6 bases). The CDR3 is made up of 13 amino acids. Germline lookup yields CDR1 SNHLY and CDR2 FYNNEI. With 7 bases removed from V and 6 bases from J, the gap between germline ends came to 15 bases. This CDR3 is CASTSGAVHGYTF. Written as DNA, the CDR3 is TGTGCCAGCACCTCGGGGGCAGTTCATGGCTACACCTTC. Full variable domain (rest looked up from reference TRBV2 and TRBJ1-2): EPEVTQTPSHQVTQMGQEVILRCVPISNHLYFYWYRQILGQKVEFLVSFYNNEISEKSEIFDDQFSVERPDGSNFTLKIRSTKLEDSAMYFCASTSGAVHGYTFGSGTRLTVV.

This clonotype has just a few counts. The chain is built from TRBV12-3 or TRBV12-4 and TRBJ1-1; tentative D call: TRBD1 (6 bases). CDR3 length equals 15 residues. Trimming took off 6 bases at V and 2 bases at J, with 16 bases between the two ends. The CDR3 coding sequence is TGTGCCAGCAGGACGGGGGCGCGCCCTAACACTGAAGCTTTCTTT. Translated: CASRTGARPNTEAFF.

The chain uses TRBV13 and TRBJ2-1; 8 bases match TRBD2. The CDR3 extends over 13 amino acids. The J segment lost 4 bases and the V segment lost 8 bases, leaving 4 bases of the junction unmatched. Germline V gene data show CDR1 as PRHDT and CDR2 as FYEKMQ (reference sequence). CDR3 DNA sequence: TGTGCCAGCCGCTCGGGGGGGTACAATGAGCAGTTCTTC. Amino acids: CASRSGGYNEQFF.

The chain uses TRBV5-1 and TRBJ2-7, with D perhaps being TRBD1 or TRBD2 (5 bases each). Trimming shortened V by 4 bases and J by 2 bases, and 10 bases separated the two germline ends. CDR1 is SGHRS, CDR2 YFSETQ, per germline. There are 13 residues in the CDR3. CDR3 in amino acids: CASSRDGTYEQYF. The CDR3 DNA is TGCGCCAGCAGCCGGGACGGAACCTACGAGCAGTACTTC.

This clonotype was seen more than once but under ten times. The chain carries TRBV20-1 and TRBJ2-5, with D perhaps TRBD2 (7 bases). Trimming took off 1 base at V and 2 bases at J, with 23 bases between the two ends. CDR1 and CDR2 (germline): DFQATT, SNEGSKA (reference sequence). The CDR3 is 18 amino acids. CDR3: CSARGSLVNGGPQETQYF. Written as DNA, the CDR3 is TGCAGTGCTAGAGGATCCTTGGTGAACGGGGGGCCACAAGAGACCCAGTACTTC.

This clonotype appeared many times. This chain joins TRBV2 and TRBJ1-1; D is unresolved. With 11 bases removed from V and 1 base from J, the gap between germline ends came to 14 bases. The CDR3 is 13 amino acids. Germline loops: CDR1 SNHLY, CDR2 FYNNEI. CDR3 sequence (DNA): TGTGCCCAAAAGGAGGGCAGGAACACTGAAGCTTTCTTT. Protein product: CAQKEGRNTEAFF.

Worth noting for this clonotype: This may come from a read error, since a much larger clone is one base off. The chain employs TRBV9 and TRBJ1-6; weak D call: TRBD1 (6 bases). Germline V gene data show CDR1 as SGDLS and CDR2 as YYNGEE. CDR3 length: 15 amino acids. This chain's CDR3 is CASSVGAGDNSPPHF. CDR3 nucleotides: TGTGCCAGCAGCGTAGGGGCAGGGGACAATTCACCCCCCCACTTT.

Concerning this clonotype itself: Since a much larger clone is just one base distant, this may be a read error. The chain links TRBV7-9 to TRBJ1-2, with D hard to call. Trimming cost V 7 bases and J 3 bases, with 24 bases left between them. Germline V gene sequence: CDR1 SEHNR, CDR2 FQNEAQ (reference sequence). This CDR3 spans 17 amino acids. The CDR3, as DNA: TGTGCCAGCAACTCCCAGACGGAAGGCCTCCAGCACTATGGCTACACCTTC. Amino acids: CASNSQTEGLQHYGYTF.

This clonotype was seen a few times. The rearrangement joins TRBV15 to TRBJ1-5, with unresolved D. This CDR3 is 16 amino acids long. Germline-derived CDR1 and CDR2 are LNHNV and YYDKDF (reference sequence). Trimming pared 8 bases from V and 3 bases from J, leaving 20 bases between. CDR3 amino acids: CATAHGIDGNNQPQHF. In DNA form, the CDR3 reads TGTGCCACCGCTCACGGCATCGACGGAAACAATCAGCCCCAGCATTTT. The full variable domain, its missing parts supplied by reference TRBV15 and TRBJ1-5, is DAMVIQNPRYQVTQFGKPVTLSCSQTLNHNVMYWYQQKSSQAPKLLFHYYDKDFNNEADTPDNFQSRRPNTSFCFLDIRSPGLGDTAMYLCATAHGIDGNNQPQHFGDGTRLSIL.

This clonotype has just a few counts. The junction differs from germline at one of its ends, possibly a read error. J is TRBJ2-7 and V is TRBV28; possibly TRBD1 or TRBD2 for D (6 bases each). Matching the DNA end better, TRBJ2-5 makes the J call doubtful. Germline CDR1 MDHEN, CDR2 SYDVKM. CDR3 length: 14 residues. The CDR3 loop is CAGSYARGRETQYF. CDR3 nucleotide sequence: TGTGCCGGCAGTTACGCGAGGGGGAGGGAGACCCAGTACTTC.

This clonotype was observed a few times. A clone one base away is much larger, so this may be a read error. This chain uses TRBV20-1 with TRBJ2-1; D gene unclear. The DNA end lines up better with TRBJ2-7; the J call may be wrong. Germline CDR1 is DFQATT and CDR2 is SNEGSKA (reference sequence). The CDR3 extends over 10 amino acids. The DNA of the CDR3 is TGCAGTGCCCATTACAATGAGCAGTACTTC. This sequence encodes CSAHYNEQYF.